This T cell receptor (beta chain) was captured by sequencing in a study of T cells in Graves' hyperthyroidism and ophthalmopathy. Points from the study as a whole: Most thyroid clonotypes expanded above 0.001 were also detected in blood.

As to this clonotype: What it binds is unknown.

TCR beta CDR3 region amplification was performed from RNA transcripts. An initial round of RT-PCR targeting the TCR CDR3 relied on the HTBI primer set. A single record per CDR3 protein comes from TCRdb applying MiXCR to the multiplex PCR reads. The sample shows roughly 380,000 distinct CDR3 sequences, about 14% of them seen only once. Germline V lookup: CDR1 MGHRA, CDR2 YSYEKL. This CDR3 comprises 14 residues. The V end was cut by 2 bases, the J end by 7 bases, with 9 bases between. This chain links TRBV4-1 with TRBJ2-6; weak D call: TRBD1 (6 bases). Material for sequencing was blood. The receptor's source is a man aged 25 to 40 with Graves' hyperthyroidism that later progressed to Graves' ophthalmopathy. The CDR3 DNA reads as TGCGCCAGCAGCCAAAGACAGGAAGCCAACGTCCTGACTTTC. It translates to CASSQRQEANVLTF.